This record concerns one T cell receptor (beta chain) sequence. This clonotype was counted many times. No antigen is known for it. The sample holds no much larger clone one base away, and base qualities are not on file. The data were taken from a study of T cell repertoires in cytomegalovirus infection (dated by TCRdb to the late 2010s). General notes on the study: Donor HLA type was relevant to the analysis, because carriage of CMV infection together with the matching HLA type was indicated by public TCR beta signatures.

The germline V gene specifies SGHTA as CDR1 and FQGNSA as CDR2. The CDR3, from cysteine to phenylalanine, totals 19 residues. Just CDR3 DNA is preserved here, 57 bases in frame from base 1. The V and J ends are trimmed by 2 bases and 3 bases, leaving 25 bases between them. The data were produced on an Illumina HiSeq 1500. TCRdb trimmed the raw reads at Q25, called clones with MiXCR and kept productive beta chains. All rows with the same CDR3 protein become a single entry with the most common DNA and genes. Present in this sample are about 250,000 distinct CDR3 sequences, approximately 13% of which were seen just once. Jointly, the top ten make up around 1.6% of the sample. The study at large found these results: The ex vivo response was dominated by HLA-C-restricted CMV-specific TCR beta clonotypes, which also provided the single most frequent clonotype in two of eight donors. Cumulative frequency of public TCR beta family members discriminated carriers of CMV infection plus the relevant HLA type in this cohort and an independent 352-donor cohort.

The chain couples TRBV7-2 to TRBJ1-2, and the D gene may be TRBD1, 6 bases matching. Sequenced input: PBMCs. The sequence derives from a human donor in good health (CMV status not recorded). Some clones in this sample may be carry-over from other donors' samples. Here is the DNA: TGTGCCAGCAGCTTAAAAGGGACGCAGGGCTGGGGGGCGCACTATGGCTACACCTTC. The translation is CASSLKGTQGWGAHYGYTF.